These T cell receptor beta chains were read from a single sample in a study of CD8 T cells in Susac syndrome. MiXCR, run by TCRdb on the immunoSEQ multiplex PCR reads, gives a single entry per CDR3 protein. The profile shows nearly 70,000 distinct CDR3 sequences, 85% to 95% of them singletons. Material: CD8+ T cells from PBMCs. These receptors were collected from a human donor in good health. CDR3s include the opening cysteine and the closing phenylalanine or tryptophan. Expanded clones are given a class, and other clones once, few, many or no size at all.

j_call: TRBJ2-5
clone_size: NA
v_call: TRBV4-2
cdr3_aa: CASSQEAGDRETQYF

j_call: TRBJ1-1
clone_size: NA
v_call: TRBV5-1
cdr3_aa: CASRQGQLAFF

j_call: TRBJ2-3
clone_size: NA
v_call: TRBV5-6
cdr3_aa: CASSLEGLARTDTQYF

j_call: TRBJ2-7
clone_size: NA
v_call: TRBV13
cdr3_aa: CASSLAVGQGRAYEQYF

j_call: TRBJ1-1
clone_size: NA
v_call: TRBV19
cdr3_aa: CASRQRNTEAFF

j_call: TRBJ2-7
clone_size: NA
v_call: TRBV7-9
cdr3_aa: CASSLETASYEQYF

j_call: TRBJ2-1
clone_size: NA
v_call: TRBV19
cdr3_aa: CASSIVGYNEQFF

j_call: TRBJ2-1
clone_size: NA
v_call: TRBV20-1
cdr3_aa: CSAGAVGEQFF

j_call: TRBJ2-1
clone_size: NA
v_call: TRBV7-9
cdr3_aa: CASSLEERIYNEQFF

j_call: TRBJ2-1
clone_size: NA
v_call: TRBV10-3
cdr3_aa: CAISAGQGQIKQGEQFF

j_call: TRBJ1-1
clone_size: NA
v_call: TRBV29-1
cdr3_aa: CSVVRRGDTEAFF

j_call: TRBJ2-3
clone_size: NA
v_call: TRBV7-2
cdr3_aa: CASSLVVGASDTQYF

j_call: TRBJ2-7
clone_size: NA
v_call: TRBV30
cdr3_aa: CAWSGGVLEQYF

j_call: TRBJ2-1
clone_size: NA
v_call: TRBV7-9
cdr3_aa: CASSSGDVSNEQFF

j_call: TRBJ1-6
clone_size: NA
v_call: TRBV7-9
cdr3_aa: CASTGEGGRNSPLHF

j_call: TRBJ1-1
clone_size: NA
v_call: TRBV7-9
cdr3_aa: CASSSTGRDTEAFF

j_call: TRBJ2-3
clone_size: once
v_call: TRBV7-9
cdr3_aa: CASSFGQRPDTQYF

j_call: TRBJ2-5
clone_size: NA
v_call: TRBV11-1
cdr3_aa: CASSLTSGGDQETQYF

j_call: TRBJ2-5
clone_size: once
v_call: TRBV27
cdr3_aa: CASSLVGETQYF

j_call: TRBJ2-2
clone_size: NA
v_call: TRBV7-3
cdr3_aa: CASSITGPGELFF

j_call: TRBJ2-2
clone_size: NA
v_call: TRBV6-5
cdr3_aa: CASSLRQVTGELFF

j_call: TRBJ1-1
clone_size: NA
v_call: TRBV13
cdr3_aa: CASSSQGVRAFF

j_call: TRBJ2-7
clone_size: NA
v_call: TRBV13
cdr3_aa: CASSPGGLSPYEQYF

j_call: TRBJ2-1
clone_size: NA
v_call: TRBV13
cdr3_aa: CASSTGGSYNEQFF

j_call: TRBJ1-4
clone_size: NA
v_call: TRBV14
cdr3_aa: CASSQGVREKLFF

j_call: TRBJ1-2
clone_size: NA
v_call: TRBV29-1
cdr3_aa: CSVPEWGPYGYTF

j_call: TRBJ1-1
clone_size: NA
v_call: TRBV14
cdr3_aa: CASSQGGVEAFF

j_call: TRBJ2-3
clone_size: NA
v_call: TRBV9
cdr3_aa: CASSEGGTYTDTQYF

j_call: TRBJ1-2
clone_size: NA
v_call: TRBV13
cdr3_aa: CASSAGRNYGYTF

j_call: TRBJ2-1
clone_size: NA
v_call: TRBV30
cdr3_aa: CAWSVLAGGSTYNEQFF

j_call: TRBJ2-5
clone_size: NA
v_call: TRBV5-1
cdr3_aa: CASSSGLTGAGETQYF

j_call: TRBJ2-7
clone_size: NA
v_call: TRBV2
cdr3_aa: CASSENGGNYEQYF

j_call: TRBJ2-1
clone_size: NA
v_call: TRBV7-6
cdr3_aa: CASSSPESLPEQFF

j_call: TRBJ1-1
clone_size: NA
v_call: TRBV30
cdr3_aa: CAGGDGYEAFF

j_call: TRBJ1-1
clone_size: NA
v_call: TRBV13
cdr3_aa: CASSFQGNTEAFF

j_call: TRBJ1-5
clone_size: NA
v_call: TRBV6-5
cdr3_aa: CASRTGVNNQPQHF

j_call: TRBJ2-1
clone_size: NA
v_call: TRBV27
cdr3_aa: CASSLSGEDRGRKNEQFF

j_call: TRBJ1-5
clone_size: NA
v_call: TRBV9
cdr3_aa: CASSVDMGHNQPQHF

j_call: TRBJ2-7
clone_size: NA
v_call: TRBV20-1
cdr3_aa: CSEGSLRSYEQYF

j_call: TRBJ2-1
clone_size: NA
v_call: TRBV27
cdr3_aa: CASSFAGANNEQFF

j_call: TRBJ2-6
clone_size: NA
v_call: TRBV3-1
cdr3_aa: CASRPDGSGANVLTF

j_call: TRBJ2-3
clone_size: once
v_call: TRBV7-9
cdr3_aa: CASSFWDRGTDTQYF

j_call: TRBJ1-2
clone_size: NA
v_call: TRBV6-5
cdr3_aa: CASSYAENYGYTF

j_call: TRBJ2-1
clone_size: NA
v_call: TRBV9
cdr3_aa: CASSVGGGNYNEQFF

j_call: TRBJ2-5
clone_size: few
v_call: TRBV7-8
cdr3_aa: CASSWGETQYF

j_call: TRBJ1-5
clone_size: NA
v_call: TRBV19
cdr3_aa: CASSLHTPRGNQPQHF

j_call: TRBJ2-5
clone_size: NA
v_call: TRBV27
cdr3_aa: CASTPAGEGPQETQYF

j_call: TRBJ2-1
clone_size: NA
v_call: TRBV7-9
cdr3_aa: CASSPPGIGLNEQFF

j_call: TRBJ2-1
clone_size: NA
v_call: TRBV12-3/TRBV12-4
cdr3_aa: CASSLGDEQFF

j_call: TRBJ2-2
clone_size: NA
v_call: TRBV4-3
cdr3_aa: CASSQGAASGTTGELFF

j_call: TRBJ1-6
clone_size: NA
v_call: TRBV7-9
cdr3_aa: CASSLGDPSSSYNSPLHF

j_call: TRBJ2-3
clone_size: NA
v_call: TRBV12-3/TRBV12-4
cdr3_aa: CASSFLSADTQYF

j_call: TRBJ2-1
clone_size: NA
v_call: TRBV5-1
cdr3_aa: CASSQGQVSYNEQFF

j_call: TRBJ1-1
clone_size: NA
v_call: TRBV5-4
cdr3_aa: CASSLVAGQGPEAFF

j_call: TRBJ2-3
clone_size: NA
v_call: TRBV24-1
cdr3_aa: CATSDPEQGLLTDTQYF